Below are 15 T cell receptor beta chains sequenced from a single sample in a study of cytomegalovirus exposure and HLA in healthy donors. PCR primers comprised 60 Vbeta and 13 Jbeta primers. Sequencing used immunoSEQ multiplex PCR; TCRdb keeps in-frame clones, though not all of them. The sample lists about 77,000 clones; around 78% were seen once. Source material: PBMCs. These receptors originate from a man aged 40-49 years in good health and CMV-seronegative.

The chain has TRBV7-3 and TRBJ2-1, with 9 bases fitting TRBD2. The germline V gene has CDR1 SGHTA and CDR2 FQGTGA. J lost 4 bases, V lost 2 bases, and 3 bases had no gene match. CDR3 length: 15 amino acids. CDR3: CASSLVAGDYNEQFF. The CDR3 nucleotides are TGTGCCAGCAGCTTAGTAGCGGGGGATTACAATGAGCAGTTCTTC.

The CDR3 is CSVAPGTPYEQYF. In DNA form, the CDR3 reads TGCAGCGTTGCCCCAGGGACACCCTACGAGCAGTACTTC. The chain links TRBV29-1 to TRBJ2-7, with D perhaps TRBD1 (6 bases). Trimming removed 4 bases from V and 2 bases from J, with 12 bases in between. The CDR3 runs to 13 residues. Germline V gene lookup returns CDR1 SQVTM and CDR2 ANQGSEA.

Comments on this clone: Compared with germline, one end of the junction differs, possibly owing to a read error. The chain carries TRBV9 and TRBJ1-2; D might be TRBD1 (5 bases). The CDR3 runs to 13 residues. Germline V lookup: CDR1 SGDLS, CDR2 YYNGEE. Written as DNA, the CDR3 is TGTGCCAGCAGCCCAGAGGGGCGGGGTGGCTACCCCTTC. Translation gives CASSPEGRGGYPF.

This chain joins TRBV29-1 and TRBJ1-1; D perhaps matches TRBD1 (6 bases). Per the germline V gene, CDR1 is SQVTM and CDR2 is ANQGSEA. CDR3 length: 12 residues. Trimming stripped 4 bases from V and 1 base from J, with 7 bases between. CDR3 sequence: CSVGTANTEAFF. In DNA, the CDR3 is TGCAGCGTTGGGACAGCGAACACTGAAGCTTTCTTT.

This clone was counted once. J is TRBJ1-1 and V is TRBV6-1; D is ambiguous. This CDR3 has 14 residues. Germline CDR1 and CDR2: MNHNS and SASEGT. V lost 8 bases and J lost 0, with 13 bases in between. CDR3 sequence reads: CASSQEDVNTEAFF. As DNA, the CDR3 is TGTGCCAGCTCGCAGGAGGATGTGAACACTGAAGCTTTCTTT.

This chain uses TRBV15 with TRBJ1-5, with unresolved D. Germline assignment: CDR1 LNHNV and CDR2 YYDKDF (reference sequence). Trimming took 7 bases from V and 6 from J, leaving 13 bases between them. The CDR3 is 13 amino acids. DNA for the CDR3: TGTGCCACCACCCCCTCTACGTTTCAGCCCCAGCATTTT. It codes for CATTPSTFQPQHF.

V and J are TRBV7-2 and TRBJ2-7, with 9 bases fitting TRBD1. Germline V gives CDR1 SGHTA, CDR2 FQGNSA. J lost 1 base, V lost 5 bases, and 9 bases had no gene match. The CDR3 covers 16 residues. The CDR3: CASSLRPGTGSYEQYF. For the CDR3, the DNA is TGTGCCAGCAGCCTGAGACCCGGGACAGGGTCCTACGAGCAGTACTTC.

The rearrangement links TRBV10-2 to TRBJ1-2; the match to TRBD1 covers 7 bases. The V gene end was trimmed by 1 base and the J gene end by 8 bases; junction bases not matched to a gene: 16. CDR3 length: 17 amino acids. Germline V gene lookup returns CDR1 WSHSY and CDR2 SAAADI. The CDR3 reads CASSELSLRGRPLGYTF. CDR3 bases: TGCGCCAGCAGTGAGTTAAGTCTGAGGGGGCGCCCCTTGGGCTACACCTTC.

CDR3 DNA: TGTGCCAGCTCCAACGGGGGGGCCATCGCAGATACGCAGTATTTT. Translated, it gives CASSNGGAIADTQYF. The V and J genes are TRBV18 and TRBJ2-3, with 8 nucleotides matching TRBD2. Looked up from germline, CDR1 is KGHSH and CDR2 is LQKENI. Germline trimming cut 6 bases from V and 4 bases from J; bases unmatched to any gene: 9. The CDR3 is 15 amino acids.

The chain combines TRBV19 with TRBJ1-1; weak D call: TRBD1 (6 bases). The CDR3 extends over 14 amino acids. V lost 5 bases to trimming and J lost 3 bases, with 13 bases between them. The germline CDR1 and CDR2 sequences are LNHDA and SQIVND (reference sequence). The CDR3 coding sequence is TGTGCCAGTAGTGCGGACAGTCGGCACACTGAAGCTTTCTTT. Its translation: CASSADSRHTEAFF. Full variable domain (missing parts from reference TRBV19 and TRBJ1-1): DGGITQSPKYLFRKEGQNVTLSCEQNLNHDAMYWYRQDPGQGLRLIYYSQIVNDFQKGDIAEGYSVSREKKESFPLTVTSAQKNPTAFYLCASSADSRHTEAFFGQGTRLTVV.

CDR3 nucleotides: TGCGCCACCCGGGACAGGGAGAACGAGCAGTACTTC. It codes for CATRDRENEQYF. The V call is TRBV10-1, the J call TRBJ2-5, with TRBD1 matching 9 bases. Matching the DNA end better, TRBJ2-7 makes the J call doubtful. The CDR3 spans 12 residues. Germline loops: CDR1 WNHNN, CDR2 SYGVQD (reference sequence).

Only a few counts were recorded for this clone. The chain carries TRBV14 and TRBJ2-3; 7 nucleotides align to TRBD1. V lost 4 bases to trimming and J lost 4 bases; unmatched junction nucleotides: 11. The CDR3 is 16 amino acids. The germline gives CDR1 SGHDN, CDR2 FVKESK. CDR3 in amino acids: CASSRGLGTASDTQYF. As DNA, the CDR3 is TGTGCCAGCAGCCGTGGACTCGGGACAGCATCAGATACGCAGTATTTT.

The chain uses TRBV7-2 and TRBJ1-2; D gene uncertain. The V gene's germline CDR1 is SGHTA and CDR2 FQGNSA. The V end lost 1 base, the J end lost 5 bases, and 14 bases lay between the germline ends. This CDR3 spans 15 amino acids. CDR3 nucleotide sequence: TGTGCCAGCAGCTTAGATAGCATCAACCTTTATGGCTACACCTTC. Protein sequence: CASSLDSINLYGYTF.

The chain has TRBV5-1 and TRBJ1-2; 10 bases are shared with TRBD1. The V gene's germline CDR1 is SGHRS and CDR2 YFSETQ. The length of the CDR3 is 13 residues. V shed 5 bases, J shed 10 bases, and the junction held 8 bases outside the gene matches. CDR3 sequence (DNA): TGCGCCAGCAGTTCTGAGGGACAGGGGTCCTACACCTTC. It is translated as CASSSEGQGSYTF.

This chain links TRBV29-1 with TRBJ2-7, with a weak D call TRBD1 (6 bases). Trimming removed 8 bases from V and 2 bases from J, with 10 bases in between. The CDR3 contains 11 residues. Germline loops: CDR1 SQVTM, CDR2 ANQGSEA. This CDR3 reads CSPGQTYEQYF. CDR3 in DNA: TGCAGCCCAGGACAGACCTACGAGCAGTACTTC.